The rows below give T cell receptor beta chains drawn from one sample of a study of cytomegalovirus exposure and HLA in healthy donors. TCRdb's table, derived via immunoSEQ multiplex PCR, lists solely in-frame clones and lacks some. The table has approximately 130,000 clones, 81% seen once. Sequenced material: PBMCs. The receptors derive from a man younger than 35 in good health and CMV-seronegative. Both conserved end residues are part of each CDR3. Fields, in order: J gene, D gene, clone size, V gene, CDR3 protein, CDR3 DNA. A D gene is named only where the DNA matches it firmly. A clone size is listed for some rows: how often the clone was seen (once, few, many), or a class if it is expanded.

j_call: TRBJ1-5; d_call: TRBD1; clone_size: -; v_call: TRBV30; cdr3_aa: CAWTRGQGNQPQHF; cdr3_nt: TGTGCCTGGACCAGAGGACAGGGTAATCAGCCCCAGCATTTT
j_call: TRBJ1-4; d_call: -; clone_size: -; v_call: TRBV10-2; cdr3_aa: CASENDREEKLFF; cdr3_nt: TGCGCCAGCGAGAACGACAGAGAAGAAAAACTGTTTTTT
j_call: TRBJ1-6; d_call: TRBD1; clone_size: -; v_call: TRBV5-1; cdr3_aa: CASSATGERNSPLHF; cdr3_nt: TGCGCCAGCAGCGCCACAGGGGAACGTAATTCACCCCTCCACTTT
j_call: TRBJ2-5; d_call: TRBD2; clone_size: -; v_call: TRBV10-2; cdr3_aa: CASRLAGGETQYF; cdr3_nt: TGCGCCAGCAGACTAGCGGGGGGAGAGACCCAGTACTTC
j_call: TRBJ2-5; d_call: TRBD2; clone_size: -; v_call: TRBV9; cdr3_aa: CASSVASGGFQETQYF; cdr3_nt: TGTGCCAGCAGCGTAGCAAGCGGGGGGTTCCAAGAGACCCAGTACTTC
j_call: TRBJ1-2; d_call: -; clone_size: -; v_call: TRBV9; cdr3_aa: CASSVATAENSGYTF; cdr3_nt: TGTGCCAGCAGCGTAGCTACCGCAGAGAACAGCGGCTACACCTTC
j_call: TRBJ2-7; d_call: -; clone_size: -; v_call: TRBV21-1; cdr3_aa: CASSKPRGQSEYEQYF; cdr3_nt: TGTGCCAGCAGCAAACCCCGAGGACAGTCCGAATACGAGCAGTACTTC
j_call: TRBJ1-4; d_call: -; clone_size: -; v_call: TRBV9; cdr3_aa: CASSVDAGTTNEKLFF; cdr3_nt: TGTGCCAGCAGCGTCGACGCAGGAACAACTAATGAAAAACTGTTTTTT
j_call: TRBJ1-2; d_call: -; clone_size: -; v_call: TRBV6-5; cdr3_aa: CASSVQGGLYGYTF; cdr3_nt: TGTGCCAGCAGTGTGCAGGGTGGTCTCTATGGCTACACCTTC
j_call: TRBJ1-1; d_call: -; clone_size: -; v_call: TRBV2; cdr3_aa: CASRKPGTTGGVRAFF; cdr3_nt: TGTGCCAGCAGGAAACCCGGGACAACCGGGGGGGTTCGGGCTTTCTTT
j_call: TRBJ2-1; d_call: -; clone_size: -; v_call: TRBV13; cdr3_aa: CASSVQENEQFF; cdr3_nt: TGTGCCAGCAGCGTTCAGGAAAATGAGCAGTTCTTC
j_call: TRBJ2-7; d_call: -; clone_size: -; v_call: TRBV19; cdr3_aa: CASSKASGYEQYF; cdr3_nt: TGTGCCAGCTCCAAGGCGTCGGGTTACGAGCAGTACTTC
j_call: TRBJ1-1; d_call: -; clone_size: -; v_call: TRBV7-9; cdr3_aa: CASSPNSGDTEAFF; cdr3_nt: TGTGCCAGCAGCCCTAACTCAGGGGACACTGAAGCTTTCTTT
j_call: TRBJ2-1; d_call: TRBD2; clone_size: -; v_call: TRBV7-2; cdr3_aa: CASSLVLAGIFIDEQFF; cdr3_nt: TGTGCCAGCAGCTTAGTGCTAGCGGGCATATTTATCGATGAGCAGTTCTTC
j_call: TRBJ1-5; d_call: -; clone_size: -; v_call: TRBV25-1; cdr3_aa: CASSEWGRGDQPQHF; cdr3_nt: TGTGCCAGCAGTGAATGGGGCAGGGGAGATCAGCCCCAGCATTTT
j_call: TRBJ1-2; d_call: -; clone_size: -; v_call: TRBV7-9; cdr3_aa: CASSTSGVPFYGYTF; cdr3_nt: TGTGCCAGCAGCACCTCAGGGGTTCCGTTCTATGGCTACACCTTC
j_call: TRBJ1-2; d_call: -; clone_size: -; v_call: TRBV12-5; cdr3_aa: CASGLSGLSGYTF; cdr3_nt: TGTGCTAGTGGGTTGAGTGGCCTGTCGGGCTACACCTTC
j_call: TRBJ1-2; d_call: -; clone_size: -; v_call: TRBV11-2; cdr3_aa: CASSPLGGGGYTF; cdr3_nt: TGTGCCAGCAGCCCCTTGGGGGGGGGCGGCTACACCTTC
j_call: TRBJ2-5; d_call: -; clone_size: -; v_call: TRBV11-2; cdr3_aa: CASSPIAGSETQYF; cdr3_nt: TGTGCCAGCAGCCCCATTGCGGGGTCGGAGACCCAGTACTTC
j_call: TRBJ2-3; d_call: -; clone_size: -; v_call: TRBV29-1; cdr3_aa: CSVAGNPTDTQYF; cdr3_nt: TGCAGCGTTGCAGGGAACCCCACAGATACGCAGTATTTT
j_call: TRBJ1-3; d_call: TRBD1; clone_size: -; v_call: TRBV5-1; cdr3_aa: CASSLRGQSGNTIYF; cdr3_nt: TGCGCCAGCAGCTTGAGGGGACAGTCTGGAAACACCATATATTTT
j_call: TRBJ2-3; d_call: TRBD2; clone_size: few; v_call: TRBV6-5; cdr3_aa: CASLPGLAITDTQYF; cdr3_nt: TGTGCCAGCCTACCGGGACTAGCGATCACAGATACGCAGTATTTT
j_call: TRBJ2-3; d_call: TRBD2; clone_size: -; v_call: TRBV5-1; cdr3_aa: CASRKRGGLTDTQYF; cdr3_nt: TGCGCCAGCAGAAAGCGGGGGGGCCTAACAGATACGCAGTATTTT
j_call: TRBJ2-5; d_call: TRBD1; clone_size: -; v_call: TRBV29-1; cdr3_aa: CSVGQGGGTQYF; cdr3_nt: TGCAGCGTTGGACAGGGTGGGGGGACCCAGTACTTC
j_call: TRBJ2-1; d_call: TRBD1; clone_size: few; v_call: TRBV5-4; cdr3_aa: CASSGGTGYGDEQFF; cdr3_nt: TGTGCCAGCAGCGGAGGGACAGGGTACGGCGATGAGCAGTTCTTC
j_call: TRBJ1-2; d_call: -; clone_size: -; v_call: TRBV19; cdr3_aa: CASSNRAYGYTF; cdr3_nt: TGTGCCAGTAGTAACAGAGCCTATGGCTACACCTTC
j_call: TRBJ1-5; d_call: -; clone_size: few; v_call: TRBV18; cdr3_aa: CASSPNGPPGGQPQHF; cdr3_nt: TGTGCCAGCTCACCAAACGGTCCCCCAGGAGGGCAGCCCCAGCATTTT
j_call: TRBJ2-5; d_call: -; clone_size: once; v_call: TRBV5-6; cdr3_aa: CASSLTAARETQYF; cdr3_nt: TGTGCCAGCAGCTTGACAGCTGCCCGGGAGACCCAGTACTTC
j_call: TRBJ2-7; d_call: TRBD2; clone_size: few; v_call: TRBV7-2; cdr3_aa: CASSLSRGDYEQYF; cdr3_nt: TGTGCCAGCAGCTTGAGTCGGGGGGACTACGAGCAGTACTTC
j_call: TRBJ1-5; d_call: -; clone_size: -; v_call: TRBV15; cdr3_aa: CATSRGAGSSQPQHF; cdr3_nt: TGTGCCACCAGCCGAGGAGCCGGGAGTAGTCAGCCCCAGCATTTT
j_call: TRBJ1-6; d_call: -; clone_size: -; v_call: TRBV2; cdr3_aa: CASRGESHYNSPLHF; cdr3_nt: TGTGCCAGCAGGGGAGAGAGCCATTATAATTCACCCCTCCACTTT
j_call: TRBJ1-6; d_call: TRBD1; clone_size: once; v_call: TRBV7-3; cdr3_aa: CASSLMDRGENSPLHF; cdr3_nt: TGTGCCAGCAGCTTAATGGACAGGGGTGAAAATTCACCCCTCCACTTT
j_call: TRBJ2-7; d_call: TRBD1; clone_size: -; v_call: TRBV7-6; cdr3_aa: CASSLAEYQGTATYEQYF; cdr3_nt: TGTGCCAGCAGCTTAGCCGAGTATCAAGGGACAGCCACCTACGAGCAGTACTTC
j_call: TRBJ2-1; d_call: -; clone_size: -; v_call: TRBV29-1; cdr3_aa: CSVTFNNEQFF; cdr3_nt: TGCAGCGTTACTTTCAACAATGAGCAGTTCTTC
j_call: TRBJ1-1; d_call: -; clone_size: -; v_call: TRBV13; cdr3_aa: CASSPNRVLRHTEAFF; cdr3_nt: TGTGCCAGCAGCCCAAACAGGGTTTTGAGGCACACTGAAGCTTTCTTT
j_call: TRBJ2-3; d_call: TRBD2; clone_size: -; v_call: TRBV9; cdr3_aa: CASSVGTSGGTDTQYF; cdr3_nt: TGTGCCAGCAGCGTGGGGACTAGCGGGGGTACAGATACGCAGTATTTT
j_call: TRBJ1-1; d_call: TRBD1; clone_size: -; v_call: TRBV7-9; cdr3_aa: CASGAGGSEAFF; cdr3_nt: TGTGCCAGCGGTGCAGGGGGCTCTGAAGCTTTCTTT
j_call: TRBJ2-1; d_call: -; clone_size: -; v_call: TRBV6-5; cdr3_aa: CASIQNNEQFF; cdr3_nt: TGTGCCAGTATACAGAACAATGAGCAGTTCTTC
j_call: TRBJ1-3; d_call: TRBD1; clone_size: -; v_call: TRBV7-9; cdr3_aa: CASSSQGAWGNTIYF; cdr3_nt: TGTGCCAGCAGCTCACAGGGGGCATGGGGAAACACCATATATTTT
j_call: TRBJ1-2; d_call: TRBD1; clone_size: -; v_call: TRBV6-5; cdr3_aa: CASTGTGRSYGYTF; cdr3_nt: TGTGCCAGCACCGGGACAGGGAGGTCTTACGGCTACACCTTC
j_call: TRBJ2-7; d_call: -; clone_size: few; v_call: TRBV25-1; cdr3_aa: CAREGYEQYF; cdr3_nt: TGTGCCAGGGAGGGCTACGAGCAGTACTTC
j_call: TRBJ2-3; d_call: TRBD2; clone_size: -; v_call: TRBV19; cdr3_aa: CASSSGGVDTQYF; cdr3_nt: TGTGCCAGTTCTAGCGGGGGGGTGGATACGCAGTATTTT
j_call: TRBJ1-1; d_call: -; clone_size: -; v_call: TRBV9; cdr3_aa: CASSVDSGRGVSTEAFF; cdr3_nt: TGTGCCAGCAGCGTAGATAGTGGGAGGGGGGTTTCCACTGAAGCTTTCTTT
j_call: TRBJ1-1; d_call: -; clone_size: -; v_call: TRBV6-5; cdr3_aa: CASRLRQSTEAFF; cdr3_nt: TGTGCCAGCAGACTCCGACAGAGCACTGAAGCTTTCTTT
j_call: TRBJ1-1; d_call: -; clone_size: few; v_call: TRBV6-5; cdr3_aa: CASRMDSLGTEAFF; cdr3_nt: TGTGCCAGCAGAATGGACAGCCTCGGCACTGAAGCTTTCTTT
j_call: TRBJ1-5; d_call: -; clone_size: once; v_call: TRBV4-2; cdr3_aa: CASSQGRDTHQPQHF; cdr3_nt: TGTGCCAGCAGCCAAGGTCGGGACACTCATCAGCCCCAGCATTTT